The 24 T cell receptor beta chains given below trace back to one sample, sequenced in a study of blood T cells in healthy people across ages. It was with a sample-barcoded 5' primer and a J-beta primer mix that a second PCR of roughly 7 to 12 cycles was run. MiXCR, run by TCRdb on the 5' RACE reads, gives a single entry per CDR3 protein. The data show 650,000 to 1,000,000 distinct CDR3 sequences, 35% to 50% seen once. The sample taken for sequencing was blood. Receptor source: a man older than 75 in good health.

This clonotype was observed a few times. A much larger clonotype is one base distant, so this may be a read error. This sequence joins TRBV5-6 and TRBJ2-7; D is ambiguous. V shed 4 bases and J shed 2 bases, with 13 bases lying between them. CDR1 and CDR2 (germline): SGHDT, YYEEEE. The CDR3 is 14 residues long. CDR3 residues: CASSAEEQTYEQYF. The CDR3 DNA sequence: TGTGCCAGCAGCGCAGAGGAGCAGACCTACGAGCAGTACTTC.

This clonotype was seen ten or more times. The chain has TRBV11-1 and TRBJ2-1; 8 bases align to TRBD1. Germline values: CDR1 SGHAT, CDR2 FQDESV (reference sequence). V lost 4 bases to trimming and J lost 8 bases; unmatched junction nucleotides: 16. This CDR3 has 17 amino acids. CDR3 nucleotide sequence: TGTGCCAGCAGCTCCGCTATGGACAGGGCAGGTCGGTATGAGCAGTTCTTC. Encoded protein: CASSSAMDRAGRYEQFF.

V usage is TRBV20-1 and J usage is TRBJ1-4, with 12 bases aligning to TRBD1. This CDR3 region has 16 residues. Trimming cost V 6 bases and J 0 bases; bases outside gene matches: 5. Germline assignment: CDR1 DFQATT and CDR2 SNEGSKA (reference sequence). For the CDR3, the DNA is TGCAGTGCCAGGGGACAGGGGGCGTCAACTAATGAAAAACTGTTTTTT. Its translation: CSARGQGASTNEKLFF.

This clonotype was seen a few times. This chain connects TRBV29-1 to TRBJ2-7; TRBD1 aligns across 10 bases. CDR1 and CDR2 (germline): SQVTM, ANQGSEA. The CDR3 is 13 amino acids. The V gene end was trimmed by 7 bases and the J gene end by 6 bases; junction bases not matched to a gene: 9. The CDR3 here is CSGAGQGLSEQYF. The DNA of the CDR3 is TGCAGCGGTGCGGGACAGGGGTTAAGCGAGCAGTACTTC.

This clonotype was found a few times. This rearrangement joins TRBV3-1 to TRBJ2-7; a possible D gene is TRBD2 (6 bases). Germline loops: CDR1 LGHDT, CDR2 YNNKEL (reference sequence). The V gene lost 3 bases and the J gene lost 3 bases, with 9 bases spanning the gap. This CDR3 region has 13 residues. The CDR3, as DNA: TGTGCCAGCAGCCACACTAGCAGCTACGAGCAGTACTTC. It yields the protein CASSHTSSYEQYF.

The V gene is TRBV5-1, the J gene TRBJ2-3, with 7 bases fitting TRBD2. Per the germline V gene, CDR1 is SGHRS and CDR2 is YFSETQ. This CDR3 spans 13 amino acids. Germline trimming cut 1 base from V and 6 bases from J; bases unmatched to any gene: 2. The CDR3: CASSLFGRDTQYF. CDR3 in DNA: TGCGCCAGCAGCTTGTTCGGGAGGGATACGCAGTATTTT.

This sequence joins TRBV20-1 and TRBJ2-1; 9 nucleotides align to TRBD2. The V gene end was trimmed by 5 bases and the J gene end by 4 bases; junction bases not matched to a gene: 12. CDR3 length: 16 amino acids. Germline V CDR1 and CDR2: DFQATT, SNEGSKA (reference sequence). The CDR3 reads CSAAGSTSGNYNEQFF. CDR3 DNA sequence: TGCAGTGCTGCCGGCTCGACTAGCGGAAATTACAATGAGCAGTTCTTC.

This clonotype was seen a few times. The CDR3 region has the DNA TGCAGCGTCCGGGGGGCGGGAGGCACAGATACGCAGTATTTT. Its protein is CSVRGAGGTDTQYF. J is TRBJ2-3 and V is TRBV29-1, with D maybe TRBD2 (7 bases). The CDR3 totals 14 residues. Deletions cut 6 bases from V and 1 base from J, with 14 bases between. Germline CDR1 reads SQVTM; CDR2 reads ANQGSEA.

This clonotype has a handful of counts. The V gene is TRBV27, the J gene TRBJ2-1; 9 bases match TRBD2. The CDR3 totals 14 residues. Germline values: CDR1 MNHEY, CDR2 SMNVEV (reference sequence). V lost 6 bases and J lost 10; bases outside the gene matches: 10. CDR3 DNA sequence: TGTGCCAGCAGAACGTGGACTAGCGTAGAGGAGCAGTTCTTC. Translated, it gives CASRTWTSVEEQFF.

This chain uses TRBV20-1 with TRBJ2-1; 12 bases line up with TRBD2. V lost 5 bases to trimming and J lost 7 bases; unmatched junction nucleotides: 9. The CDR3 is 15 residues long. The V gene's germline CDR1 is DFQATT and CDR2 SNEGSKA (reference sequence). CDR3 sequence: CSASTTSGGGNEQFF. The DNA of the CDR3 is TGCAGTGCTTCAACGACTAGCGGGGGTGGTAATGAGCAGTTCTTC.

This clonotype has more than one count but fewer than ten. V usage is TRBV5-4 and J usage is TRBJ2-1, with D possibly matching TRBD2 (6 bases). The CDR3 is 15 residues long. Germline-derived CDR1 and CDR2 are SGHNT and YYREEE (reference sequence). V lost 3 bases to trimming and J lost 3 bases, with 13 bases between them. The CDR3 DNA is TGTGCCAGCAGCTGGGACTCGGGAGTCTACAATGAGCAGTTCTTC. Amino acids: CASSWDSGVYNEQFF.

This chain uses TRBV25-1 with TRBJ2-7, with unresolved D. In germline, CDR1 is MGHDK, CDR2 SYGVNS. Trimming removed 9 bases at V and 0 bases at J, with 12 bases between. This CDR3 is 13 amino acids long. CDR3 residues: CARPSASSYEQYF. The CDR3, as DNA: TGTGCCAGGCCATCCGCTTCCTCCTACGAGCAGTACTTC.

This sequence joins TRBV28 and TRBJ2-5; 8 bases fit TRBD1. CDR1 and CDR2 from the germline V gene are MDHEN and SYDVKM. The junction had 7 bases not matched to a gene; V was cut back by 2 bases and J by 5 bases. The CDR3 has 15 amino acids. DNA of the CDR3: TGTGCCAGCAGTTTACCGGCAGGGGGCTCTGAGACCCAGTACTTC. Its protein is CASSLPAGGSETQYF.

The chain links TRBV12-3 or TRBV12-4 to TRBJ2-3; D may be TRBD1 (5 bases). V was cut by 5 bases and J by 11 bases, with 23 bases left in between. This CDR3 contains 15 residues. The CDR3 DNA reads TGTGCCAGCAGTCTCATCAGGGATGGCACAGATGTGCAGTATTTT. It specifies CASSLIRDGTDVQYF.

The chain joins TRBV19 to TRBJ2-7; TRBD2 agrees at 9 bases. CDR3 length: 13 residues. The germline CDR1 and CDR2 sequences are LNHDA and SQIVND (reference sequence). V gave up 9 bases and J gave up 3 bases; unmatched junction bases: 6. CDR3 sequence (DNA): TGTGCCAGGTATAGCGGGAGCGGCTACGAGCAGTACTTC. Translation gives CARYSGSGYEQYF.

CDR3 region: CASSVGPGSKGNQPQHF. CDR3 nucleotide sequence: TGTGCCAGCAGCGTAGGTCCAGGGAGTAAGGGCAATCAGCCCCAGCATTTT. The chain recombines TRBV9 with TRBJ1-5, with D tentatively TRBD1 (5 bases). The CDR3 has 17 residues. V was cut by 0 bases and J by 2 bases, with 15 bases left in between. CDR1 is SGDLS, CDR2 YYNGEE, per germline.

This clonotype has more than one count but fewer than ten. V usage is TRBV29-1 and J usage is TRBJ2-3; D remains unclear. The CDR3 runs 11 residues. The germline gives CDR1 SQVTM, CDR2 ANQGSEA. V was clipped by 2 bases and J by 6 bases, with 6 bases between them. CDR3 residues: CSVELRDTQYF. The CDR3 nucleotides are TGCAGCGTTGAATTACGGGATACGCAGTATTTT.

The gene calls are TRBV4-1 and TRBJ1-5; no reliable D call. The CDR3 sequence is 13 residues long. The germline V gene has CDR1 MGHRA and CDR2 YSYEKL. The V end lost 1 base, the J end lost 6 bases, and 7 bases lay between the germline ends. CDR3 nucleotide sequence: TGCGCCAGCAGCCAAGGGGAAAGTCAGCCCCAGCATTTT. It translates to CASSQGESQPQHF.

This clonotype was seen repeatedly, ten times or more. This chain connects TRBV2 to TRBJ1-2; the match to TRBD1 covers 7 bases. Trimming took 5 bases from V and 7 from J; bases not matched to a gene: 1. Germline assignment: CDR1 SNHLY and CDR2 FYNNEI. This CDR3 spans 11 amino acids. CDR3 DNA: TGTGCCAGCAGTCGACAGGGTGGCTACACCTTC. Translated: CASSRQGGYTF. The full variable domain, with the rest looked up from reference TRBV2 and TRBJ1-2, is EPEVTQTPSHQVTQMGQEVILRCVPISNHLYFYWYRQILGQKVEFLVSFYNNEISEKSEIFDDQFSVERPDGSNFTLKIRSTKLEDSAMYFCASSRQGGYTFGSGTRLTVV.

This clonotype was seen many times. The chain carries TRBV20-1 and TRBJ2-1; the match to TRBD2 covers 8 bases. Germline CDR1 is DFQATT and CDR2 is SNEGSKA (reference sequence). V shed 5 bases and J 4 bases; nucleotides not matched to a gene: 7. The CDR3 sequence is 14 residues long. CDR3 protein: CSAPGVAGYNEQFF. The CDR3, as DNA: TGCAGTGCTCCCGGGGTAGCGGGATACAATGAGCAGTTCTTC.

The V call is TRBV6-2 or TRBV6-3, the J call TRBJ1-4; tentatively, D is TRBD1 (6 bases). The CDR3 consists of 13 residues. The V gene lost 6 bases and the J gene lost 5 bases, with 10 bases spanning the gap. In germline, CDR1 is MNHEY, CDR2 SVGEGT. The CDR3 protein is CASSHGTNEKLFF. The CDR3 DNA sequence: TGTGCCAGCAGCCACGGGACAAATGAAAAACTGTTTTTT.

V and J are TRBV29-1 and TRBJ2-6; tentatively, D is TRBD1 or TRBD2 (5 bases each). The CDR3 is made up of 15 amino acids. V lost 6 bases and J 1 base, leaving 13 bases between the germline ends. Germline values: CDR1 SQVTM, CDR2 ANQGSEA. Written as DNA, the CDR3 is TGCAGCGTGGGGGTGGTCGGTTCTGGGGCCAACGTCCTGACTTTC. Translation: CSVGVVGSGANVLTF.

The CDR3 region has the DNA TGTGCCAGCAGCTTAGACGGGGGGGTCCAAGAGACCCAGTACTTC. Protein sequence: CASSLDGGVQETQYF. The gene calls are TRBV7-6 and TRBJ2-5; 8 nucleotides line up with TRBD2. The CDR3 is 15 residues long. The V gene's germline CDR1 is SGHVS and CDR2 FNYEAQ. V lost 1 base to trimming and J lost 1 base; unmatched junction nucleotides: 2.

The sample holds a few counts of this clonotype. This CDR3 reads CASHLTGTGVTDTQYF. CDR3 DNA: TGCGCCAGCCACCTTACCGGGACAGGAGTCACAGATACGCAGTATTTT. The rearrangement uses TRBV5-1 and TRBJ2-3; 8 bases align to TRBD1. The CDR3 contains 16 residues. The trim removed 7 bases at V and 2 bases at J, leaving 12 bases unmatched. CDR1 and CDR2 (germline): SGHRS, YFSETQ.